These 29 T cell receptor beta chains share one sample of origin, sequenced in a study of blood T cell repertoires in COVID-19. Libraries were prepared by immunoSEQ multiplex PCR; TCRdb keeps only in-frame clonotypes and omits some of them. The sample records about 58,000 clones, about 89% being singletons. The specimen was peripheral blood. These TCRs come from a woman between 55 and 75 years old with active COVID-19.

The chain is built from TRBV7-9 and TRBJ1-1, with 7 positions matching TRBD1. J gave up 2 bases and V 6 bases, and 6 bases lay outside the gene matches. CDR3 length: 14 residues. Germline CDR1 is SEHNR and CDR2 is FQNEAQ (reference sequence). CDR3 coding DNA: TGTGCCAGCAGTATGGACAGGAGCAACACTGAAGCTTTCTTT. Translated, it gives CASSMDRSNTEAFF.

The V call is TRBV20-1, the J call TRBJ2-7, with 13 positions matching TRBD2. Germline CDR1 is DFQATT and CDR2 is SNEGSKA (reference sequence). The V gene end was trimmed by 3 bases and the J gene end by 5 bases; junction bases not matched to a gene: 7. This CDR3 is built from 15 residues. The CDR3 spells CSASRGLAGMNEQYF. CDR3 nucleotide sequence: TGCAGTGCTAGTCGGGGACTAGCGGGGATGAACGAGCAGTACTTC.

The chain carries TRBV7-2 and TRBJ2-7; 8 bases are a match to TRBD2. The CDR3 covers 13 residues. V lost 4 bases and J lost 4; bases outside the gene matches: 3. Germline V gene data show CDR1 as SGHTA and CDR2 as FQGNSA. CDR3 region: CASSSAGAYEQYF. The CDR3 coding sequence is TGTGCCAGCAGCTCAGCGGGAGCTTACGAGCAGTACTTC.

The chain employs TRBV19 and TRBJ2-2; 7 bases are shared with TRBD1. This CDR3 comprises 15 residues. Trimming cost V 10 bases and J 2 bases; bases outside gene matches: 10. From germline, CDR1 is LNHDA and CDR2 SQIVND (reference sequence). CDR3 sequence: CATTPGTANTGELFF. DNA for the CDR3: TGTGCCACCACCCCCGGGACAGCTAACACCGGGGAGCTGTTTTTT.

The sample holds one count of this clone. The chain carries TRBV7-2 and TRBJ2-5; D is perhaps TRBD2 (5 bases). CDR1 and CDR2 (germline): SGHTA, FQGNSA. V was shortened by 5 bases and J by 7 bases, with 17 bases between the two germline ends. The CDR3 consists of 14 residues. The CDR3 DNA reads as TGTGCCAGCAGCCTGTCGGGGTTAGTTGGGACCCAGTACTTC. It yields the protein CASSLSGLVGTQYF.

This clone occurred many times. V usage is TRBV5-4 and J usage is TRBJ1-2; 8 positions match TRBD1. Germline CDR1 SGHNT, CDR2 YYREEE (reference sequence). V lost 6 bases to trimming and J lost 4 bases; unmatched junction nucleotides: 8. This CDR3 is 14 amino acids long. The CDR3 sequence: CASTGQGAVYGYTF. The CDR3, as DNA: TGTGCCAGCACCGGCCAGGGGGCCGTCTATGGCTACACCTTC.

This clone was counted once. The chain links TRBV7-3 to TRBJ1-1, with D uncertain. There are 13 residues in the CDR3. Trimming took off 2 bases at V and 1 base at J, with 5 bases between the two ends. CDR1 is SGHTA and CDR2 is FQGTGA in the germline V gene. Here the CDR3 DNA reads TGTGCCAGCAGCTTACAGGAGAACACTGAAGCTTTCTTT. Translation gives CASSLQENTEAFF. Full variable domain (rest looked up from reference TRBV7-3 and TRBJ1-1): GAGVSQTPSNKVTEKGKYVELRCDPISGHTALYWYRQSLGQGPEFLIYFQGTGAADDSGLPNDRFFAVRPEGSVSTLKIQRTERGDSAVYLCASSLQENTEAFFGQGTRLTVV.

The chain couples TRBV4-1 to TRBJ2-3; maybe TRBD1 (6 bases). With 1 base removed from V and 2 bases from J, the gap between germline ends came to 16 bases. The CDR3 spans 17 residues. Per the germline V gene, CDR1 is MGHRA and CDR2 is YSYEKL. The CDR3 protein is CASSQVSGQKNTDTQYF. The CDR3, as DNA: TGCGCCAGCAGCCAAGTGAGCGGACAGAAAAACACAGATACGCAGTATTTT.

The chain employs TRBV21-1 and TRBJ2-7; TRBD2 is the table's D call and was not checked against the DNA. TRBV21-1 is flagged as a pseudogene. CDR3 length: 15 residues. CDR3 in amino acids: CASSPCRLAGVEQYF. The DNA of the CDR3 is TGTGCCAGCAGCCCATGTCGGCTAGCGGGGGTCGAGCAGTACTTC.

The chain carries TRBV6-2 or TRBV6-3 and TRBJ1-5; D is unresolved. Germline CDR1 is MNHEY and CDR2 is SVGEGT. CDR3 length equals 14 residues. Trimming shortened V by 2 bases and J by 2 bases, and 7 bases separated the two germline ends. CDR3: CASSYVPGNQPQHF. CDR3 sequence (DNA): TGTGCCAGCAGTTACGTCCCTGGCAATCAGCCCCAGCATTTT.

The chain couples TRBV9 to TRBJ2-3, with D perhaps TRBD1 (6 bases). CDR3 size: 15 residues. Germline CDR1 is SGDLS and CDR2 is YYNGEE. V lost 4 bases, J lost 0 bases, and 12 bases lay in between. The CDR3 loop is CASSPGGRSTDTQYF. DNA of the CDR3: TGTGCCAGCAGCCCTGGGGGCAGGAGCACAGATACGCAGTATTTT.

CDR3: CASSQERDTEAFF. In nucleotides, the CDR3 is TGCGCCAGCAGCCAAGAGAGGGACACTGAAGCTTTCTTT. This chain joins TRBV4-1 and TRBJ1-1, with D unresolved. Germline V lookup: CDR1 MGHRA, CDR2 YSYEKL. This CDR3 has 13 residues. V was shortened by 0 bases and J by 3 bases, with 5 bases between the two germline ends.

This chain links TRBV7-3 with TRBJ2-6; a weak D match, TRBD1 (6 bases). Germline V gene sequence: CDR1 SGHTA, CDR2 FQGTGA. Trimming pared 5 bases from V and 4 bases from J, leaving 12 bases between. The CDR3 spans 15 residues. The CDR3 DNA follows: TGTGCCAGCAGCGAGGGGGATCCGGGGGCCAACGTCCTGACTTTC. Protein product: CASSEGDPGANVLTF.

V gene TRBV6-5 combines with J gene TRBJ1-4; TRBD1 might be the D (5 bases). The CDR3 is 14 residues long. Germline V gene sequence: CDR1 MNHEY, CDR2 SVGAGI. The V and J ends lost 0 bases and 7 bases respectively, with 9 bases between them. In DNA form, the CDR3 reads TGTGCCAGCAGTTACTCCAGGGCGGCTGAAAAACTGTTTTTT. This gives the protein CASSYSRAAEKLFF.

The genes are TRBV5-1 and TRBJ1-1; no firm D call. The ends were cut back, 0 bases at V and 4 bases at J, with 13 bases in the middle. The CDR3 is 15 residues long. Germline loops: CDR1 SGHRS, CDR2 YFSETQ. The DNA for the CDR3 is TGCGCCAGCAGCTTGGCGGAGGTCTGGGGCACTGAAGCTTTCTTT. As protein: CASSLAEVWGTEAFF.

This chain joins TRBV7-4 and TRBJ1-5; 7 bases fit TRBD1. The V segment lost 5 bases and the J segment 5 bases; nucleotides outside the gene matches: 6. CDR3 length equals 14 residues. Germline V CDR1 and CDR2: SGHVT, SQSDAQ. The CDR3 loop reads CASSPDRVYQPQHF. The CDR3 coding sequence is TGTGCCAGCAGCCCAGACAGGGTTTATCAGCCCCAGCATTTT.

The V gene is TRBV5-1, the J gene TRBJ1-1; possible D gene TRBD1, 6 bases. V was clipped by 2 bases and J by 3 bases, with 11 bases between them. The germline V gene has CDR1 SGHRS and CDR2 YFSETQ. The CDR3 has 14 amino acids. CDR3 region: CASSFAGADTEAFF. CDR3 nucleotides: TGCGCCAGCAGCTTTGCGGGGGCTGACACTGAAGCTTTCTTT.

The chain uses TRBV4-3 and TRBJ1-5; D unresolved. Per the germline V gene, CDR1 is LGHNA and CDR2 is YSLEER. The V and J ends lost 0 bases and 4 bases respectively, with 10 bases between them. The CDR3 loop spans 15 amino acids. This CDR3 is CASSQDLRGNQPQHF. CDR3 sequence (DNA): TGCGCCAGCAGCCAAGATCTTCGAGGTAATCAGCCCCAGCATTTT.

This clone was counted a single time. The rearrangement joins TRBV11-2 to TRBJ1-2, with 9 bases matching TRBD1. The CDR3 is 17 residues long. V was clipped by 0 bases and J by 0 bases; unmatched bases: 5. In germline, CDR1 is SGHAT, CDR2 FQNNGV. The CDR3 spells CASSLEGTGKANYGYTF. As DNA, the CDR3 is TGTGCCAGCAGCTTAGAGGGGACAGGGAAAGCTAACTATGGCTACACCTTC.

The V and J genes are TRBV5-1 and TRBJ2-5; D is ambiguous. The CDR3 loop spans 13 amino acids. V was trimmed by 2 bases and J by 3 bases, leaving 8 bases between them. The germline V gene has CDR1 SGHRS and CDR2 YFSETQ. The chain's CDR3 is CASSLQREETQYF. The DNA for the CDR3 is TGCGCCAGCAGCTTACAACGGGAAGAGACCCAGTACTTC.

A single count supports this clone. The V call is TRBV7-3, the J call TRBJ2-1; 9 bases match TRBD2. Germline values: CDR1 SGHTA, CDR2 FQGTGA. The CDR3 sequence is 18 residues long. The J segment lost 1 base and the V segment lost 5 bases, leaving 12 bases of the junction unmatched. The CDR3 coding sequence is TGTGCCAGCAGCCCCCCCAGCGGGGGGTCTAGTTCCTACAATGAGCAGTTCTTC. The encoded protein is CASSPPSGGSSSYNEQFF.

The CDR3 coding sequence is TGCGCCAGCAGCCAAGAGCTCTCCGGGAATCGTGGCTACACCTTC. Translation gives CASSQELSGNRGYTF. The chain couples TRBV4-1 to TRBJ1-2; D not resolved. Germline assignment: CDR1 MGHRA and CDR2 YSYEKL. With 0 bases removed from V and 7 bases from J, the gap between germline ends came to 15 bases. CDR3 size: 15 residues.

V gene TRBV6-6 combines with J gene TRBJ2-3; the match to TRBD2 covers 7 bases. The CDR3 has 15 residues. Unmatched junction bases numbered 6, after V lost 6 bases and J lost 0 bases. From germline, CDR1 is MNHNY and CDR2 SVGAGI (reference sequence). CDR3 in DNA: TGTGCCAGCAGACCCTCGGGGGGTAGCACAGATACGCAGTATTTT. Amino acids: CASRPSGGSTDTQYF.

CDR3 sequence (DNA): TGTGCCACCAGCAGAGGACTAGCGGGGAGCACAGATACGCAGTATTTT. This sequence encodes CATSRGLAGSTDTQYF. The rearrangement links TRBV15 to TRBJ2-3, with 11 bases aligning to TRBD2. Looked up from germline, CDR1 is LNHNV and CDR2 is YYDKDF (reference sequence). CDR3 size: 16 residues. The V segment lost 1 base and the J segment 0 bases; nucleotides outside the gene matches: 0.

The V call is TRBV19, the J call TRBJ1-1; possibly TRBD1 for D (6 bases). Trimming pared 1 base from V and 7 bases from J, leaving 13 bases between. Germline V gene sequence: CDR1 LNHDA, CDR2 SQIVND (reference sequence). The CDR3 runs 14 residues. This chain's CDR3 is CASSIGTALGEAFF. The CDR3 bases are TGTGCCAGTAGTATAGGGACAGCCCTAGGTGAAGCTTTCTTT.

The rearrangement joins TRBV11-2 to TRBJ2-7; D uncertain. Trimming left V 2 bases short and J 4 bases short, with 3 bases between. The CDR3 contains 11 residues. CDR1 and CDR2 (germline): SGHAT, FQNNGV. DNA for the CDR3: TGTGCCAGCAGCTTACCTTACGAGCAGTACTTC. It translates to CASSLPYEQYF.

This clone has just a few counts. The chain uses TRBV7-9 and TRBJ1-6, with D possibly being TRBD1 (5 bases). Germline values: CDR1 SEHNR, CDR2 FQNEAQ (reference sequence). Trimming shortened V by 2 bases and J by 6 bases, and 8 bases separated the two germline ends. CDR3 length: 14 amino acids. The CDR3 spells CASSLSGGNSPLHF. CDR3 coding DNA: TGTGCCAGCAGCTTAAGCGGGGGTAATTCACCCCTCCACTTT.

The rearrangement joins TRBV5-1 to TRBJ1-1; a weak D match, TRBD1 (5 bases). The ends were cut back, 1 base at V and 7 bases at J, with 14 bases in the middle. This CDR3 is 14 amino acids long. CDR1 SGHRS and CDR2 YFSETQ come from the germline V gene. As DNA, the CDR3 is TGCGCCAGCAGCTTGAATGGGGGGAGTGTTGAAGCTTTCTTT. It specifies CASSLNGGSVEAFF.

This sequence joins TRBV5-5 and TRBJ1-4, with D tentatively TRBD1 (5 bases). CDR1 SGHKS and CDR2 YYEKEE come from the germline V gene (reference sequence). V dropped 7 bases and J dropped 4 bases, with 14 bases sitting between them. The length of the CDR3 is 14 residues. The CDR3 sequence is CASWRGTVNEKLFF. The CDR3 coding sequence is TGTGCCAGCTGGAGGGGTACAGTTAATGAAAAACTGTTTTTT.